This paragraph reports one T cell receptor beta chain. The antigen remains unidentified. These data belong to a study of long-term antiretroviral therapy in people with HIV. General study findings and limits: Within the repertoire, clones expanded before ART were dominant at all time points.

Researchers ran immunoSEQ v3.0 at survey level. Sequencing had a target that covered about 40,000-55,000 T-cell genomes per sample. The data were produced by immunoSEQ multiplex PCR, yet TCRdb's version contains in-frame clones alone and is incomplete. The sample records around 30,000 clones, 95% being singletons. Germline-derived CDR1 and CDR2 are SQVTM and ANQGSEA. V gave up 7 bases and J gave up 2 bases; unmatched junction bases: 11. CDR3 length: 16 residues. This specimen consisted of unsorted PBMCs, obtained 5.3 years after starting antiretroviral therapy. The chain joins TRBV29-1 to TRBJ1-3; 10 bases fit TRBD1. This sequence originates from a man aged 30-40 years with HIV. The CDR3: CSANARDRGTGNTIYF. DNA of the CDR3: TGCAGCGCCAACGCCCGGGACAGGGGAACTGGAAACACCATATATTTT.